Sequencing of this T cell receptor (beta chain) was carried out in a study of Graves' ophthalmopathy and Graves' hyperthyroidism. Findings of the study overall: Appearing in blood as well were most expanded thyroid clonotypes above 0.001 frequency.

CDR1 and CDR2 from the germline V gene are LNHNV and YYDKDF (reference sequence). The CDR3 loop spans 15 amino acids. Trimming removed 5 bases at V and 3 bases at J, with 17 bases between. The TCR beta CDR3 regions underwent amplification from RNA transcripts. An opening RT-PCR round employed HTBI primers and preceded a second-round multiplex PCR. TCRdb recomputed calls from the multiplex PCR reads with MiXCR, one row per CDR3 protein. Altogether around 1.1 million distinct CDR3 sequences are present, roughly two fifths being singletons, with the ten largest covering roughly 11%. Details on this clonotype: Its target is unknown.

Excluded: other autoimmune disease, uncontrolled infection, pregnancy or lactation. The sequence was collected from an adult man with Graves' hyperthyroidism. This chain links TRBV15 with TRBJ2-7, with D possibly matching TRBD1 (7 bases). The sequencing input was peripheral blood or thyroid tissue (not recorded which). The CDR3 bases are TGTGCCACCAGCGGCGACGGGGGACAGATCTACGAGCAGTACTTC. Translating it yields CATSGDGGQIYEQYF. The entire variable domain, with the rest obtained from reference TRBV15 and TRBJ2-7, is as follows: DAMVIQNPRYQVTQFGKPVTLSCSQTLNHNVMYWYQQKSSQAPKLLFHYYDKDFNNEADTPDNFQSRRPNTSFCFLDIRSPGLGDTAMYLCATSGDGGQIYEQYFGPGTRLTVT.